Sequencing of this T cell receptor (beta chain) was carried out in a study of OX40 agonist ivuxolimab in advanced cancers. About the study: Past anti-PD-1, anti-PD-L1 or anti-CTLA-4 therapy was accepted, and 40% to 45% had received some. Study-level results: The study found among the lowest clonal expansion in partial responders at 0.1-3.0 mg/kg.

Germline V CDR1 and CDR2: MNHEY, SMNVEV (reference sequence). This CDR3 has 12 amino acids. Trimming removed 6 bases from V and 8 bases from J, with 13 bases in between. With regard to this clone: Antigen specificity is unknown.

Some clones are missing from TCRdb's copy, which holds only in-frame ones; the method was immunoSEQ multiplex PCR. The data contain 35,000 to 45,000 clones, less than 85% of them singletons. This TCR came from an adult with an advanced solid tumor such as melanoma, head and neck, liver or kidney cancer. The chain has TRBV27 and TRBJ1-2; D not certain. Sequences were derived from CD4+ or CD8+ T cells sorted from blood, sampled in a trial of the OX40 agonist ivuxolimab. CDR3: CASSGNEVGYTF. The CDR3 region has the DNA TGTGCCAGCAGCGGCAACGAGGTCGGCTACACCTTC.